These 23 T cell receptor beta chains came from one sample sequenced in a study of T-cell reconstitution after alpha-beta-depleted transplantation in children. As it was prepared, the TCRbeta library received unique molecular identifiers. TCRdb used MiXCR to reprocess the PCR reads, holding one entry per CDR3 protein. The profile shows about 420,000 distinct CDR3 sequences, 15% to 20% of them singletons. Sample: PBMCs, mostly from graft donor cells, taken 360 days after TCRalphabeta/CD19-depleted stem cell transplant. These receptors were collected from a boy younger than two who had a stem cell transplant for Wiskott-Aldrich syndrome, so the T cells may come from the graft donor.

The genes are TRBV21-1 and TRBJ2-7; TRBD1, the table's D call, lacks a check against the DNA. TRBV21-1 is a documented pseudogene. CDR3 size: 11 residues. The CDR3 DNA sequence: TGTGCCAGCAGCCGCCAGCTTGGGGGGTACTTC. Translated: CASSRQLGGYF.

This clonotype appeared a few times. The rearrangement uses TRBV12-3 or TRBV12-4 and TRBJ1-1; D unclear. Trimming took 4 bases from V and 5 from J, leaving 17 bases between them. The length of the CDR3 is 15 residues. In DNA, the CDR3 is TGTGCCAGCAGTTACCGCCGGTTACTAGGGACTGAAGCTTTCTTT. Its translation: CASSYRRLLGTEAFF.

The table lists this clonotype with many counts. This chain uses TRBV29-1 with TRBJ2-1; unclear D gene. The CDR3 extends over 13 amino acids. Germline V gives CDR1 SQVTM, CDR2 ANQGSEA. V was trimmed by 1 base and J by 15 bases, leaving 19 bases between them. The CDR3 DNA follows: TGCAGCGTTGAAGTCGCTTTATACGGTGTCGCGTTCTTC. This codes for CSVEVALYGVAFF.

This sequence joins TRBV12-3 or TRBV12-4 and TRBJ2-6; weak D call: TRBD1 (6 bases). With 6 bases removed from V and 2 bases from J, the gap between germline ends came to 17 bases. CDR3 length: 17 residues. This CDR3 is CASSPTTGRPGANVLTF. The CDR3 DNA is TGTGCCAGCAGCCCTACGACAGGTCGACCTGGGGCCAACGTCCTGACTTTC.

This clonotype has a handful of counts. The chain links TRBV4-2 to TRBJ2-5; D may be TRBD1 or TRBD2 (5 bases each). Germline CDR1 is LGHNA and CDR2 is YNFKEQ. Trimming removed 3 bases from V and 5 bases from J, with 13 bases in between. The CDR3 spans 14 residues. CDR3 sequence (DNA): TGTGCCAGCAGCCAGGTTAGAGGGGCCGAGACCCAGTACTTC. Translating it yields CASSQVRGAETQYF.

There are a few counts of this clonotype. The rearrangement joins TRBV24-1 to TRBJ2-2; no reliable D call. The CDR3 runs 14 residues. Deletions cut 2 bases from V and 0 bases from J, with 3 bases between. Per the germline V gene, CDR1 is KGHDR and CDR2 is SFDVKD. CDR3 residues: CATSDYSNTGELFF. CDR3 in DNA: TGTGCCACCAGTGATTATTCGAACACCGGGGAGCTGTTTTTT.

The chain couples TRBV5-4 to TRBJ2-3; TRBD1 agrees at 9 bases. CDR1 and CDR2 (germline): SGHNT, YYREEE (reference sequence). V was clipped by 4 bases and J by 5 bases; unmatched bases: 8. This CDR3 contains 15 residues. In DNA form, the CDR3 reads TGTGCCAGCAGCAGGTGGGGACAGGGAGGAGATACGCAGTATTTT. This sequence encodes CASSRWGQGGDTQYF.

In DNA, the CDR3 is TGCGCCAGCAGCCAAGGAGACTTACCAACTAATGAAAAACTGTTTTTT. Translating gives CASSQGDLPTNEKLFF. V is TRBV4-1 and J is TRBJ1-4, with D unresolved. This CDR3 has 16 amino acids. Germline assignment: CDR1 MGHRA and CDR2 YSYEKL. V shed 1 base and J shed 0 bases, with 9 bases lying between them.

This rearrangement joins TRBV11-3 to TRBJ2-4; the D gene could be TRBD1 or TRBD2 (5 bases each). This CDR3 has 13 amino acids. CDR1 and CDR2 (germline): SGHNT, YENEEA. The V end was cut by 8 bases, the J end by 5 bases, with 13 bases between. This CDR3 is CASPPGPENIQYF. The CDR3 nucleotides read TGTGCCAGCCCCCCGGGACCGGAAAACATTCAGTACTTC.

CDR3 DNA: TGCAGCGTTGGGTCTAGCGGTTTTCAAGAGACCCAGTACTTC. This encodes CSVGSSGFQETQYF. This chain connects TRBV29-1 to TRBJ2-5, with 7 bases fitting TRBD2. CDR1 SQVTM and CDR2 ANQGSEA come from the germline V gene. J lost 2 bases, V lost 4 bases, and 7 bases had no gene match. The CDR3 is 14 amino acids.

The table lists this clonotype with many counts. The chain is built from TRBV29-1 and TRBJ2-4; D possibly corresponds to TRBD2 (6 bases). The germline V gene has CDR1 SQVTM and CDR2 ANQGSEA. This CDR3 spans 13 amino acids. Trimming removed 3 bases at V and 1 base at J, with 7 bases between. The CDR3 is CSVEGRAKNIQYF. In DNA, the CDR3 is TGCAGCGTTGAGGGGAGGGCCAAAAACATTCAGTACTTC.

This clonotype was recorded many times. This chain joins TRBV20-1 and TRBJ2-2, with TRBD2 matching over 13 bases. This CDR3 comprises 16 residues. Germline CDR1 reads DFQATT; CDR2 reads SNEGSKA (reference sequence). J lost 7 bases, V lost 3 bases, and 8 bases had no gene match. As DNA, the CDR3 is TGCAGTGCTAGCCCCGGGACTAGCGGGATGATCGGGGAGCTGTTTTTT. It is translated as CSASPGTSGMIGELFF.

The rearrangement uses TRBV15 and TRBJ1-2; the D is unclear. The germline V gene encodes CDR1 LNHNV and CDR2 YYDKDF (reference sequence). This CDR3 contains 15 residues. V lost 2 bases and J 5 bases, leaving 15 bases between the germline ends. This CDR3 reads CATSRQERGKYGYTF. In nucleotides, the CDR3 is TGTGCCACCAGCAGACAGGAGAGAGGAAAATATGGCTACACCTTC.

V and J are TRBV12-3 or TRBV12-4 and TRBJ2-2; 8 bases match TRBD1. With 1 base clipped from V and 6 bases from J, the junction kept 4 bases outside the gene matches. The CDR3 has 15 amino acids. The DNA of the CDR3 is TGTGCCAGCAGTTTAGGGACAGGGACCCCCGGGGAGCTGTTTTTT. This sequence encodes CASSLGTGTPGELFF.

V is TRBV10-3 and J is TRBJ1-2; D is unclear. CDR1 is ENHRY and CDR2 is SYGVKD in the germline V gene. This CDR3 is 12 amino acids long. Trimming left V 0 bases short and J 7 bases short, with 6 bases between. The CDR3 here is CAISESEVGYTF. As DNA, the CDR3 is TGTGCCATCAGTGAGTCGGAGGTTGGCTACACCTTC.

This clonotype was recorded a few times. V gene TRBV3-1 combines with J gene TRBJ2-3; TRBD2 might be the D (5 bases). Germline CDR1 is LGHDT and CDR2 is YNNKEL (reference sequence). This CDR3 contains 15 residues. Trimming left V 4 bases short and J 1 base short, with 12 bases between. CDR3 DNA: TGTGCCAGCAGCCCCCAACTAGGCGGCACAGATACGCAGTATTTT. Translated: CASSPQLGGTDTQYF.

This clonotype was observed a few times. The chain recombines TRBV15 with TRBJ2-5, with D possibly being TRBD1 or TRBD2 (5 bases each). From germline, CDR1 is LNHNV and CDR2 YYDKDF (reference sequence). This CDR3 region has 16 residues. Deletions cut 0 bases from V and 5 bases from J, with 16 bases between. The CDR3 DNA follows: TGTGCCACCAGCAGAGATGGGGGACGGTTTGGCGAGACCCAGTACTTC. Its translation is CATSRDGGRFGETQYF.

This clonotype was counted a few times. The V and J genes are TRBV20-1 and TRBJ2-5, with D unclear. V lost 1 base to trimming and J lost 5 bases, with 11 bases between them. CDR1 DFQATT and CDR2 SNEGSKA come from the germline V gene (reference sequence). The CDR3 consists of 13 residues. CDR3 DNA sequence: TGCAGTGCTAGAGGCGTCATTAGGGAGACCCAGTACTTC. It codes for CSARGVIRETQYF.

This sequence joins TRBV6-5 and TRBJ2-3, with TRBD2 matching over 12 bases. CDR1 and CDR2 from the germline V gene are MNHEY and SVGAGI. V was clipped by 3 bases and J by 6 bases; unmatched bases: 10. The CDR3 extends over 17 amino acids. CDR3 nucleotide sequence: TGTGCCAGCAGTTATCGGGCTAGCGGGGGGGCTATGGATACGCAGTATTTT. Translation: CASSYRASGGAMDTQYF.

This clonotype was counted a few times. The J gene is TRBJ1-4, the V gene TRBV12-3 or TRBV12-4; tentatively, D is TRBD1 (6 bases). Deletions cut 2 bases from V and 6 bases from J, with 10 bases between. This CDR3 has 14 residues. CDR3 sequence (DNA): TGTGCCAGCAGTTTAATGGGGGCCTATGAAAAACTGTTTTTT. Translated, it gives CASSLMGAYEKLFF.

The gene calls are TRBV5-1 and TRBJ2-5; TRBD1 matches at 8 bases. The CDR3 consists of 16 residues. The germline V gene encodes CDR1 SGHRS and CDR2 YFSETQ. The J segment lost 0 bases and the V segment lost 3 bases, leaving 7 bases of the junction unmatched. This chain's CDR3 is CASSSLGTGNQETQYF. CDR3 nucleotides: TGCGCCAGCAGCTCGTTGGGGACAGGAAACCAAGAGACCCAGTACTTC.

This clonotype was seen only a few times. The V call is TRBV7-2, the J call TRBJ2-3; the D is unclear. The germline V gene encodes CDR1 SGHTA and CDR2 FQGNSA. This CDR3 is built from 14 residues. V was shortened by 5 bases and J by 4 bases, with 13 bases between the two germline ends. CDR3 nucleotide sequence: TGTGCCAGCAGCCACCACCCGGCCTCAGATACGCAGTATTTT. This encodes CASSHHPASDTQYF.

In its sample, this clonotype was seen a few times. The chain uses TRBV24-1 and TRBJ2-3; D is possibly TRBD2 (6 bases). The ends were cut back, 3 bases at V and 2 bases at J, with 11 bases in the middle. CDR1 and CDR2 (germline): KGHDR, SFDVKD. This CDR3 region has 15 residues. CDR3 protein: CATSDPTRPTDTQYF. CDR3 nucleotides: TGTGCCACCAGTGATCCGACTAGACCCACAGATACGCAGTATTTT.